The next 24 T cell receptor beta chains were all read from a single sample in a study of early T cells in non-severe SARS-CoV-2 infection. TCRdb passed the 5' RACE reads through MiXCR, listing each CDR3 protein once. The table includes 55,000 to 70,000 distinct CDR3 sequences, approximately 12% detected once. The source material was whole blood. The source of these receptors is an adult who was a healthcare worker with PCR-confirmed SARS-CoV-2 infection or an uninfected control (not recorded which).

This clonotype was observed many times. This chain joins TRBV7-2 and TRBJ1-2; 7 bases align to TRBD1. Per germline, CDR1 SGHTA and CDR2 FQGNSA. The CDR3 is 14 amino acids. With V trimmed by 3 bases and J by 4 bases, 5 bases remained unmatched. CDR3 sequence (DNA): TGTGCCAGCAGCTTTAGGAACAGGGGCTATGGCTACACCTTC. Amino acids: CASSFRNRGYGYTF.

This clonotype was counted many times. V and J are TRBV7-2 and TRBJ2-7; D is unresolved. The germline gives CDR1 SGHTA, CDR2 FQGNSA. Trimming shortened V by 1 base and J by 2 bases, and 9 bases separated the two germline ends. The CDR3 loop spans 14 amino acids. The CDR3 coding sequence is TGTGCCAGCAGCTTAGGACCGCCTCCCTACGAGCAGTACTTC. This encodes CASSLGPPPYEQYF. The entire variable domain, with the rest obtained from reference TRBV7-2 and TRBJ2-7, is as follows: GAGVSQSPSNKVTEKGKDVELRCDPISGHTALYWYRQSLGQGLEFLIYFQGNSAPDKSGLPSDRFSAERTGGSVSTLTIQRTQQEDSAVYLCASSLGPPPYEQYFGPGTRLTVT.

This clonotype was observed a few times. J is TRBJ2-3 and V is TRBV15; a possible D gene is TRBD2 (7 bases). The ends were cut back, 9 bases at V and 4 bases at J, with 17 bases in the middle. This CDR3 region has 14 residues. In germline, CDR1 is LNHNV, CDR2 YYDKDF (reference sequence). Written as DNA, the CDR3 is TGTGCCACTTCACGGGGGGCTATCGCAGATACGCAGTATTTT. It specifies CATSRGAIADTQYF. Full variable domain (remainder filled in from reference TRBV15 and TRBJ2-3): DAMVIQNPRYQVTQFGKPVTLSCSQTLNHNVMYWYQQKSSQAPKLLFHYYDKDFNNEADTPDNFQSRRPNTSFCFLDIRSPGLGDTAMYLCATSRGAIADTQYFGPGTRLTVL.

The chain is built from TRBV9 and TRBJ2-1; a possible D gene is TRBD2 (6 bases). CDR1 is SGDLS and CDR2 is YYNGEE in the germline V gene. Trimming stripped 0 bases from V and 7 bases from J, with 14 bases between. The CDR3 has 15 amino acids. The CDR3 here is CASSVGVLASNEQFF. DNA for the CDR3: TGTGCCAGCAGCGTAGGGGTACTAGCTTCGAATGAGCAGTTCTTC. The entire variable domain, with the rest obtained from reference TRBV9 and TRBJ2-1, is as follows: DSGVTQTPKHLITATGQRVTLRCSPRSGDLSVYWYQQSLDQGLQFLIQYYNGEERAKGNILERFSAQQFPDLHSELNLSSLELGDSALYFCASSVGVLASNEQFFGPGTRLTVL.

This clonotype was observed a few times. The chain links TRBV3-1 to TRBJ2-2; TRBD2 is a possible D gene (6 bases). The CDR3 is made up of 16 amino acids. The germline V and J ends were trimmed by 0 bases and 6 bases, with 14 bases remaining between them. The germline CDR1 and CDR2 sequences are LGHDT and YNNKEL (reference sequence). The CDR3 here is CASSQDLALRPGELFF. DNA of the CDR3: TGTGCCAGCAGCCAAGACCTAGCGTTGCGTCCCGGGGAGCTGTTTTTT.

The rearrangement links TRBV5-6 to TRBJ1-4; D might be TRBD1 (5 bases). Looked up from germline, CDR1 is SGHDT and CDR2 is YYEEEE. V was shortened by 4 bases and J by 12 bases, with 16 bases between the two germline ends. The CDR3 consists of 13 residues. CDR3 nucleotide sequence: TGTGCCAGCAGCCCCGACCAGGGCCGAGAACTGTTTTTT. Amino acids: CASSPDQGRELFF. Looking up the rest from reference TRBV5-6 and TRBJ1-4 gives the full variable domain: DAGVTQSPTHLIKTRGQQVTLRCSPKSGHDTVSWYQQALGQGPQFIFQYYEEEERQRGNFPDRFSGHQFPNYSSELNVNALLLGDSALYLCASSPDQGRELFFGSGTQLSVL.

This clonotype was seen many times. The CDR3 loop reads CSVRPGISPLHF. Written as DNA, the CDR3 is TGCAGCGTCCGACCCGGGATCTCACCCCTCCACTTT. J is TRBJ1-6 and V is TRBV29-1; D remains unclear. Germline CDR1 is SQVTM and CDR2 is ANQGSEA. V dropped 6 bases and J dropped 10 bases, with 13 bases sitting between them. This CDR3 is built from 12 residues.

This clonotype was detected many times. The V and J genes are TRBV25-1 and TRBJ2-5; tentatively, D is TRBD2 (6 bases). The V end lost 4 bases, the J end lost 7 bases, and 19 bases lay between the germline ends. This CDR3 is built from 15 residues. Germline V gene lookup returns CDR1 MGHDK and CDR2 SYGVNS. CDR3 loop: CASSAPPPRDGTQYF. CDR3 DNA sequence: TGTGCCAGCAGTGCCCCTCCCCCGCGGGACGGGACCCAGTACTTC.

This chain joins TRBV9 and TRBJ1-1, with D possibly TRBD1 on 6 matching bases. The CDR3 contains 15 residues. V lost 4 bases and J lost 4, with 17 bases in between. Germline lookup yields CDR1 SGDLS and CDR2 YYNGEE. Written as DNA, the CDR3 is TGTGCCAGCAGCCCGCCCGGGGGGCCGAGCACTGAAGCTTTCTTT. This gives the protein CASSPPGGPSTEAFF.

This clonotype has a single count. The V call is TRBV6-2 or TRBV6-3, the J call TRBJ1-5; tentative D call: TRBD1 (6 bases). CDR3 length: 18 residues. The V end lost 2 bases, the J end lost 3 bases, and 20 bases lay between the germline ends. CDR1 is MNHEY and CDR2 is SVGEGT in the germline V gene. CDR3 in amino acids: CASSYHISAGGNNQPQHF. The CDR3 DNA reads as TGTGCCAGCAGTTACCACATCTCTGCTGGGGGCAACAATCAGCCCCAGCATTTT.

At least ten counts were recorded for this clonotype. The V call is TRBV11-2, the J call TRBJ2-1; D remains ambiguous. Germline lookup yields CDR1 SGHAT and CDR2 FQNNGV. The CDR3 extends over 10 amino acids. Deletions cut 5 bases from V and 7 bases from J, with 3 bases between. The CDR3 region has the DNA TGTGCCAGCAGCGGGAATGAGCAGTTCTTC. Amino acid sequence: CASSGNEQFF.

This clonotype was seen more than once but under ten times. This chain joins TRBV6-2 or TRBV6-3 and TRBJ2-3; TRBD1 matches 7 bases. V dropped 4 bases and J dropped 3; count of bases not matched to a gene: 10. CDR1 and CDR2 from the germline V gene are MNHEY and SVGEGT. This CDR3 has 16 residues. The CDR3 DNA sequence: TGTGCCAGCAGTTCTATCATAGGGACAGCTACAGATACGCAGTATTTT. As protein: CASSSIIGTATDTQYF.

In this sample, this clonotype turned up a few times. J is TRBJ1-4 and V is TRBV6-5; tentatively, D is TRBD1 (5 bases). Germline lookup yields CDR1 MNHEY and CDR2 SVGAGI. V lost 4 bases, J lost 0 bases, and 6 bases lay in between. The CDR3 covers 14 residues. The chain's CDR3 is CASSSTATNEKLFF. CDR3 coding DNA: TGTGCCAGCAGTTCGACAGCAACTAATGAAAAACTGTTTTTT.

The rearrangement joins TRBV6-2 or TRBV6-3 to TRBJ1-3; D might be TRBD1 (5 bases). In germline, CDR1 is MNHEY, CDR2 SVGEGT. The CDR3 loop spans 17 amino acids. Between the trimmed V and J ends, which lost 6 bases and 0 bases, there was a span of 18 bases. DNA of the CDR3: TGTGCCAGCAGCAAGACAGTCCTGGCGATCTCTGGAAACACCATATATTTT. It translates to CASSKTVLAISGNTIYF.

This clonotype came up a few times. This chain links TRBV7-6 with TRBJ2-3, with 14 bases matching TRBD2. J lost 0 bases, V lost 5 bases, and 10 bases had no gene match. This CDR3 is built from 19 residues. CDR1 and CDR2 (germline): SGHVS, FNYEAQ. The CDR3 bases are TGTGCCAGCAGCGGCGCCGGGACTAGCGGGGGCCCTAGCACAGATACGCAGTATTTT. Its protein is CASSGAGTSGGPSTDTQYF.

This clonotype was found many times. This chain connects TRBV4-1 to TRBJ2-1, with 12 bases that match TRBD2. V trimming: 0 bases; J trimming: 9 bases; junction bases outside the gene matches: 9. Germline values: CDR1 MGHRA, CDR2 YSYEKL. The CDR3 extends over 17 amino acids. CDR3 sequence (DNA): TGCGCCAGCAGCCAAGATGATCCGCCTAGCGGGGGGGCTGAGCAGTTCTTC. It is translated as CASSQDDPPSGGAEQFF.

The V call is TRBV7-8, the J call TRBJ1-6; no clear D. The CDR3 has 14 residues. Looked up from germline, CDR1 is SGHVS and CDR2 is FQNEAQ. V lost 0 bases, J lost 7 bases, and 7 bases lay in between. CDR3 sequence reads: CASSLAGLNSPLHF. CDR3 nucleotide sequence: TGTGCCAGCAGCTTAGCTGGGTTGAATTCACCCCTCCACTTT.

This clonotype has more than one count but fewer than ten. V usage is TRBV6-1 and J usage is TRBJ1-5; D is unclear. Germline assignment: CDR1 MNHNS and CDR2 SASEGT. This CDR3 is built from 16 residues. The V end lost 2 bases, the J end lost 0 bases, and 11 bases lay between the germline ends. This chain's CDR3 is CASSERPLPSNQPQHF. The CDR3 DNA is TGTGCCAGCAGTGAACGGCCTCTCCCTAGCAATCAGCCCCAGCATTTT.

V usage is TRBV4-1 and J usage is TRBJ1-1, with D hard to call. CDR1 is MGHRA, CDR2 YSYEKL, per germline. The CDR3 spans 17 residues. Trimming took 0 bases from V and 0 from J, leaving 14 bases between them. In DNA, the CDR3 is TGCGCCAGCAGCCAAGACCCCGGGCAGACCATGAACACTGAAGCTTTCTTT. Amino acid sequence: CASSQDPGQTMNTEAFF.

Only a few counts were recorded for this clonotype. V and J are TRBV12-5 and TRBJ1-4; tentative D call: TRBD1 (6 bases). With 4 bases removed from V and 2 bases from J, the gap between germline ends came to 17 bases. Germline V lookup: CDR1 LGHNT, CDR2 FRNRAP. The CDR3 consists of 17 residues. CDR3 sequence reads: CASGSSRGVATNEKLFF. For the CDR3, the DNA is TGTGCTAGTGGTTCCAGCAGGGGTGTTGCGACTAATGAAAAACTGTTTTTT.

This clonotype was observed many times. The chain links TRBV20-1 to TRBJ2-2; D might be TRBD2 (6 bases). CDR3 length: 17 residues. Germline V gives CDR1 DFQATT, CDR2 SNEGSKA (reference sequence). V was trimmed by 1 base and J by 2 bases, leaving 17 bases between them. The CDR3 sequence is CSARGISSGVNTGELFF. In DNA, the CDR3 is TGCAGTGCTAGAGGGATTAGTAGCGGCGTTAACACCGGGGAGCTGTTTTTT.

The CDR3: CASSFRTSGDYEQYF. The CDR3 DNA sequence: TGTGCCAGCAGCTTCCGAACTAGCGGGGACTACGAGCAGTACTTC. The chain couples TRBV7-9 to TRBJ2-7, with 10 nucleotides matching TRBD2. CDR1 and CDR2 from the germline V gene are SEHNR and FQNEAQ (reference sequence). Trimming cost V 3 bases and J 3 bases; bases outside gene matches: 5. This CDR3 has 15 residues.

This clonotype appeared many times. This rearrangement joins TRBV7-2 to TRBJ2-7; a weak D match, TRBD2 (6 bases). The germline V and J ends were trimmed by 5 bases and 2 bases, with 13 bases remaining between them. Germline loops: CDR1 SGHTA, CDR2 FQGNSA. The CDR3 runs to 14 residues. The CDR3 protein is CASSLRGAAYEQYF. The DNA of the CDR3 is TGTGCCAGCAGCCTCCGCGGGGCCGCCTACGAGCAGTACTTC.

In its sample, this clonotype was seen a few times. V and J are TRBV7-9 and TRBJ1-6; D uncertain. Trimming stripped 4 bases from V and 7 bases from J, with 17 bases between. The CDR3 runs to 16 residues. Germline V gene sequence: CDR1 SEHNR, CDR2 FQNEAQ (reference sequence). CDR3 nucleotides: TGTGCCAGCAGCTCAACCCGGGTTGGTGGGAATTCACCCCTCCACTTT. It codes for CASSSTRVGGNSPLHF.